This T cell receptor (beta chain) is drawn from a study of T cells after yellow fever vaccination. Overall study findings and caveats: The study found a weaker secondary response that peaked faster, day 5 versus 15.

In its sample, this clonotype was seen many times. Its antigen remains unidentified. TCRdb passed the 5' RACE reads through MiXCR, listing each CDR3 protein once. The sample records about 110,000 distinct CDR3 sequences, more than 7.5% being singletons. This TCR came from a man aged 30-40 years who received the YFV17D yellow fever vaccine. The specimen was CD8+ T cells sorted from PBMCs, collected 45 days after the yellow fever booster vaccination.

In DNA form, the CDR3 reads TGTGCCAGCACTCCGGGACAGCCGAACACTGAAGCTTTCTTT. Amino acid sequence: CASTPGQPNTEAFF. The chain has TRBV12-3 or TRBV12-4 and TRBJ1-1; TRBD1 matches at 7 bases. V shed 7 bases, J shed 1 base, and the junction held 6 bases outside the gene matches. The length of the CDR3 is 14 residues.